A selection of T cell receptor beta chains follows, all from one sample in a study of PD-1 blockade in classical Hodgkin lymphoma. Sequenced by immunoSEQ multiplex PCR; TCRdb stores in-frame clones only, minus some. The table shows roughly 77,000 clones, with roughly 93% occurring only once. Material for sequencing was peripheral blood mononuclear cells (PBMCs). Receptor source: a human donor with classical Hodgkin lymphoma. CDR3s include the opening cysteine and the closing phenylalanine or tryptophan. Fields, in order: V gene, D gene, clone size, J gene, CDR3 DNA, CDR3 protein. The D gene is left open where the match is weak. Rows give clone size only sometimes, using once, few, many, or a class for an expanded clone.

>TRBV6-5|NA|NA|TRBJ2-7
TGTGCCAGCAGTTACTACGGGACCTCCTACGAGCAGTACTTC
CASSYYGTSYEQYF
>TRBV28|NA|NA|TRBJ2-7
TGTGCCAGCAGCCTTCAATACGAGCAGTACTTC
CASSLQYEQYF
>TRBV7-2|NA|NA|TRBJ1-1
TGTGCCAGCAGCTTTGGCATCACAGGGACCACTGAAGCTTTCTTT
CASSFGITGTTEAFF
>TRBV5-1|NA|few|TRBJ2-7
TGCGCCAGCAGCTTTCAAGCAGGGTGGGGCGAGCAGTACTTC
CASSFQAGWGEQYF
>TRBV7-9|NA|NA|TRBJ2-1
TGTGCCAGCAGCTTAGCTTCATCCTACAATGAGCAGTTCTTC
CASSLASSYNEQFF
>TRBV6-6|NA|once|TRBJ2-7
TGTGCCAGCAGTCCCCAACTAGCCCGCTACGAGCAGTACTTC
CASSPQLARYEQYF
>TRBV9|TRBD1|few|TRBJ1-6
TGTGCCAGCAGCGCGGGACAGAAAAATTCACCCCTCCACTTT
CASSAGQKNSPLHF
>TRBV5-5|NA|NA|TRBJ2-3
TGTGCCAGCAGCTTGGTAGAAGGGACGCAGTATTTT
CASSLVEGTQYF
>TRBV7-3|NA|NA|TRBJ2-2
TGTGCCAGCAGTCGGACGGCGACCGGGGAGCTGTTTTTT
CASSRTATGELFF
>TRBV5-6|NA|NA|TRBJ2-6
TGTGCCAGCAGCCGAACAAGCTCTGGGGCCAACGTCCTGACTTTC
CASSRTSSGANVLTF
>TRBV5-1|TRBD1|NA|TRBJ1-2
TGCGCCAGCAGCCTCACAGGGGACTATGGCTACACCTTC
CASSLTGDYGYTF
>TRBV4-1|NA|NA|TRBJ1-3
TGCGCCAGCAGCCAAGCCCTCTACTCGAGAAACACCATATATTTT
CASSQALYSRNTIYF
>TRBV18|NA|NA|TRBJ2-1
TGTGCCAGCTCGGTTGGTAGATATGAGCAGTTCTTC
CASSVGRYEQFF
>TRBV4-1|NA|NA|TRBJ1-5
TGCGCCAGCGGAATACAAATTAGCAATCAGCCCCAGCATTTT
CASGIQISNQPQHF
>TRBV5-8|NA|NA|TRBJ1-5
TGTGCCAGCAGCTTGGGAAGCAATCAGCCCCAGCATTTT
CASSLGSNQPQHF
>TRBV19|TRBD1|NA|TRBJ1-3
TGTGCCAGTAGTATCCCCGCCGGAACCTCACAGGGGAACTCTGGAAACACCATATATTTT
CASSIPAGTSQGNSGNTIYF
>TRBV30|NA|NA|TRBJ1-5
TGTGCCTGGAGTGTATTGACACACAATCAGCCCCAGCATTTT
CAWSVLTHNQPQHF
>TRBV2|NA|NA|TRBJ1-5
TGTGCCAGCAGTGAGTGGGCCGGGCCCCAGCATTTT
CASSEWAGPQHF